This TCR beta chain was identified during a study of blood T cell repertoires in COVID-19. Study details: Sites across the United States, Italy and Spain contributed samples from acute and convalescent COVID-19. T cells, B-cell-depleted T cells, or PBMCs supplied cDNA or gDNA.

The CDR3 has 15 residues. Trimming stripped 2 bases from V and 1 base from J, with 11 bases between. In germline, CDR1 is MNHEY, CDR2 SVGAGI. Per the authors' pipeline: Nucleated cell counts were estimated from reference gene primer amplification. Here immunoSEQ multiplex PCR was the method, and the copy in TCRdb shows in-frame clones only, minus some. That table furnishes V, J and clone size, whereas the DNA furnished D and trimming. In the table there are more than 250,000 clones, approximately 86% of which are singletons. The chain combines TRBV6-5 with TRBJ2-5, with D possibly being TRBD1 (6 bases). The origin of this receptor is a woman aged 25 to 39 who had recovered from COVID-19. Material for sequencing was peripheral blood. The CDR3 DNA follows: TGTGCCAGCAGTTACGGCCAGGGGCCCCAAGAGACCCAGTACTTC. Translation: CASSYGQGPQETQYF.